The 3 T cell receptor beta chains below come from one sample, sequenced in a study of PD-1 blockade in classical Hodgkin lymphoma. Relapses following autologous stem cell transplantation were seen in all patients, with brentuximab vedotin exposure varying. Produced via immunoSEQ multiplex PCR; TCRdb's table is partial and in-frame only. Of more than 10,000 clones in the sample, over 75% are singletons; the top ten hold almost 25%. The sequencing here drew on peripheral blood mononuclear cells (PBMCs), taken at baseline. The source of these receptors is a human donor with classical Hodgkin lymphoma.

The chain combines TRBV7-9 with TRBJ2-3; D possibly corresponds to TRBD2 (6 bases). This CDR3 is built from 14 residues. The germline CDR1 and CDR2 sequences are SEHNR and FQNEAQ (reference sequence). Trimming cost V 4 bases and J 0 bases, with 8 bases left between them. The CDR3 region has the DNA TGTGCCAGCAGCTGGACTAAAAGCACAGATACGCAGTATTTT. Its translation is CASSWTKSTDTQYF.

This chain connects TRBV6-5 to TRBJ1-1, with D hard to call. Germline V gene lookup returns CDR1 MNHEY and CDR2 SVGAGI. The V end lost 0 bases, the J end lost 3 bases, and 8 bases lay between the germline ends. The CDR3 contains 14 residues. CDR3 nucleotide sequence: TGTGCCAGCAGTTACTCGACCCCCGACACTGAAGCTTTCTTT. Protein sequence: CASSYSTPDTEAFF.

This chain joins TRBV19 and TRBJ2-5; tentatively, D is TRBD2 (5 bases). The germline V and J ends were trimmed by 3 bases and 5 bases, with 10 bases remaining between them. The CDR3 totals 13 residues. The germline CDR1 and CDR2 sequences are LNHDA and SQIVND (reference sequence). The CDR3: CASSITSGETQYF. CDR3 in DNA: TGTGCCAGTAGTATTACTAGTGGGGAGACCCAGTACTTC.